These T cell receptor beta chains were read from a single sample in a study of blood T cell repertoires in COVID-19. Some clones are missing from TCRdb's copy, which holds only in-frame ones; the method was immunoSEQ multiplex PCR. This table has 60,000 to 100,000 clones, roughly 89% appearing once. The sample comprised peripheral blood. The receptors derive from a man aged 45-65 years with active COVID-19. CDR3s include the opening cysteine and the closing phenylalanine or tryptophan. D genes are given only for firm matches. Size is omitted from some rows. Given values are once, few, many or a class for expanded clones.

J gene | V gene | clone size | D gene | CDR3 protein | CDR3 DNA
TRBJ1-4 | TRBV3-1/TRBV3-2 | . | . | CASSQMAETNEKLFF | TGTGCCAGCAGCCAAATGGCAGAAACTAATGAAAAACTGTTTTTT
TRBJ1-3 | TRBV10-3 | . | TRBD1 | CAISDQGTGFGNTIYF | TGTGCCATCAGTGATCAGGGGACAGGTTTTGGCAACACCATATATTTT
TRBJ1-3 | TRBV5-1 | few | . | CASSLDGGTGNTIYF | TGCGCCAGCAGCTTGGACGGGGGTACTGGAAACACCATATATTTT
TRBJ2-5 | TRBV2 | . | . | CAGPSGGEETQYF | TGTGCCGGGCCGTCCGGCGGGGAAGAGACCCAGTACTTC
TRBJ2-1 | TRBV9 | . | . | CASSRDLNSYNEQFF | TGTGCCAGCAGCCGGGACTTGAACTCCTACAATGAGCAGTTCTTC
TRBJ1-6 | TRBV28 | . | TRBD1 | CASALGDSFNSPLHF | TGTGCCAGCGCCTTGGGGGACAGCTTTAATTCACCCCTCCACTTT
TRBJ2-3 | TRBV7-6 | . | . | CASSVLGGSGTDTQYF | TGTGCCAGCAGCGTGCTGGGGGGTAGCGGCACAGATACGCAGTATTTT
TRBJ1-6 | TRBV30 | . | . | CAWRGGYNSPLHF | TGTGCCTGGAGGGGGGGGTATAATTCACCCCTCCACTTT
TRBJ2-6 | TRBV6-5 | . | . | CASRTASGANVLTF | TGTGCCAGCAGGACAGCTTCTGGGGCCAACGTCCTGACTTTC
TRBJ1-5 | TRBV25-1 | . | TRBD1 | CASSEGPEQGAGQPQHF | TGTGCCAGCAGTGAAGGGCCAGAACAGGGGGCAGGTCAGCCCCAGCATTTT
TRBJ2-6 | TRBV27 | . | . | CASSLQVGANVLTF | TGTGCCAGCAGTTTGCAGGTCGGGGCCAACGTCCTGACTTTC
TRBJ1-2 | TRBV3-1/TRBV3-2 | . | . | CASSQERSGYTF | TGTGCCAGCAGCCAAGAAAGAAGCGGCTACACCTTC
TRBJ2-3 | TRBV6-5 | . | . | CASRMGDTSTDTQYF | TGTGCCAGCAGAATGGGAGACACCAGCACAGATACGCAGTATTTT
TRBJ1-2 | TRBV14 | . | . | CASSRLRLYGYTF | TGTGCCAGCAGCCGACTAAGATTATACGGCTACACCTTC
TRBJ2-1 | TRBV5-1 | . | TRBD2 | CANPSGSNNEQFF | TGCGCCAACCCTAGCGGTTCGAACAATGAGCAGTTCTTC
TRBJ2-1 | TRBV5-4 | . | . | CASSLGLRDSYNEQFF | TGTGCCAGCAGCTTGGGTCTGAGAGATTCCTACAATGAGCAGTTCTTC
TRBJ1-5 | TRBV6-6 | . | TRBD1 | CASSYSQGANQPQHF | TGTGCCAGCAGTTACTCACAGGGGGCCAATCAGCCCCAGCATTTT
TRBJ1-6 | TRBV28 | . | . | CASSLQGSSYNSPLHF | TGTGCCAGCAGTTTACAGGGTAGCTCCTATAATTCACCCCTCCACTTT
TRBJ1-2 | TRBV28 | . | TRBD1 | CASRGQPNYGYTF | TGTGCCAGCCGGGGACAGCCTAACTATGGCTACACCTTC
TRBJ1-1 | TRBV6-4 | . | . | CASTASPGNTEAFF | TGTGCCAGCACCGCGTCTCCGGGGAACACTGAAGCTTTCTTT
TRBJ2-7 | TRBV27 | . | TRBD2 | CASSLGAGEATYEQYF | TGTGCCAGCAGTTTAGGGGCGGGAGAGGCTACATACGAGCAGTACTTC
TRBJ2-7 | TRBV29-1 | . | . | CSVHSPPDYEQYF | TGCAGCGTACACAGCCCCCCGGACTACGAGCAGTACTTC
TRBJ1-5 | TRBV3-1/TRBV3-2 | . | . | CASSLLGQPQHF | TGTGCCAGCAGCCTCCTAGGTCAGCCCCAGCATTTT
TRBJ2-1 | TRBV4-2 | . | TRBD1 | CASSQGYRGQDNEQFF | TGTGCCAGCAGCCAAGGGTACAGGGGGCAGGACAATGAGCAGTTCTTC
TRBJ1-5 | TRBV4-1 | . | TRBD1 | CASRMTGEGNQPQHF | TGCGCCAGCAGGATGACAGGGGAGGGCAATCAGCCCCAGCATTTT
TRBJ2-5 | TRBV14 | . | TRBD1 | CASSPRGQGIRTQYF | TGTGCCAGCAGCCCCCGGGGACAGGGAATAAGGACCCAGTACTTC
TRBJ1-1 | TRBV9 | . | . | CASSVDWDGLMNTEAFF | TGTGCCAGCAGCGTAGACTGGGACGGACTAATGAACACTGAAGCTTTCTTT
TRBJ2-6 | TRBV10-1 | few | . | CASSTPQGRGPAGANVLTF | TGCGCCAGCAGCACACCCCAGGGGAGGGGCCCCGCTGGGGCCAACGTCCTGACTTTC
TRBJ2-7 | TRBV5-5 | . | . | CASSLADSPYEQYF | TGTGCCAGCAGCTTGGCGGACAGTCCCTACGAGCAGTACTTC
TRBJ1-6 | TRBV3-1/TRBV3-2 | . | . | CASSQDLHLPSSYNSPLHF | TGTGCCAGCAGCCAAGATCTGCATCTACCTAGCTCCTATAATTCACCCCTCCACTTT
TRBJ2-5 | TRBV4-1 | . | . | CASSQDPSRETQYF | TGCGCCAGCAGCCAAGACCCCTCCAGGGAGACCCAGTACTTC
TRBJ2-5 | TRBV28 | . | TRBD2 | CASAGGIWETQYF | TGTGCCAGCGCGGGAGGCATATGGGAGACCCAGTACTTC
TRBJ2-1 | TRBV2 | . | TRBD1 | CASERPGGINEQFF | TGTGCCAGCGAGCGGCCAGGGGGTATTAATGAGCAGTTCTTC
TRBJ1-2 | TRBV11-1 | . | TRBD1 | CASSPTTGAYGYTF | TGTGCCAGCAGCCCCACGACAGGGGCCTATGGCTACACCTTC
TRBJ1-5 | TRBV9 | . | . | CASSVANRARQGIYSNQPQHF | TGTGCCAGCAGCGTAGCCAACAGGGCCCGCCAAGGAATATATAGCAATCAGCCCCAGCATTTT
TRBJ1-5 | TRBV18 | . | . | CASSSDGNQPQHF | TGTGCCAGCTCAAGCGACGGGAATCAGCCCCAGCATTTT
TRBJ2-2 | TRBV15 | . | TRBD2 | CATSVGSGRAGTGELFF | TGTGCCACCAGCGTTGGGAGCGGGAGAGCCGGGACCGGGGAGCTGTTTTTT
TRBJ1-1 | TRBV5-1 | . | . | CASSLVGVNTEAFF | TGCGCCAGCAGCTTGGTCGGGGTGAACACTGAAGCTTTCTTT
TRBJ2-3 | TRBV7-3 | . | . | CASSFGESTDTQYF | TGTGCCAGCAGCTTCGGGGAGAGCACAGATACGCAGTATTTT
TRBJ2-1 | TRBV5-1 | . | TRBD2 | CASSSTSGAYNEQFF | TGCGCCAGCAGCTCCACTAGCGGAGCCTACAATGAGCAGTTCTTC
TRBJ2-7 | TRBV29-1 | . | . | CSVSASHSYEQYF | TGCAGCGTTTCTGCCAGTCATTCCTACGAGCAGTACTTC
TRBJ1-2 | TRBV5-4 | . | TRBD1 | CASSLGWTGLGYTF | TGTGCCAGCAGCTTGGGGTGGACAGGCCTTGGCTACACCTTC
TRBJ1-4 | TRBV11-2 | . | . | CASNRGHEEKLFF | TGTGCCAGCAACCGCGGTCACGAAGAAAAACTGTTTTTT
TRBJ2-2 | TRBV3-1/TRBV3-2 | once | . | CASRSRTGELFF | TGTGCCAGCAGATCCCGTACCGGGGAGCTGTTTTTT
TRBJ2-3 | TRBV27 | . | TRBD2 | CASSLAGLAGPRAQYF | TGTGCCAGCAGTTTAGCCGGACTAGCGGGGCCCAGAGCGCAGTATTTT
TRBJ2-5 | TRBV7-9 | . | TRBD2 | CASSSTSGYQETQYF | TGTGCCAGCAGCTCGACTAGCGGGTACCAAGAGACCCAGTACTTC
TRBJ2-1 | TRBV11-3 | once | TRBD1 | CASSPGQYNEQFF | TGTGCCAGCAGCCCGGGACAGTACAATGAGCAGTTCTTC
TRBJ1-3 | TRBV2 | . | TRBD1 | CASSEDRGRGNTIYF | TGTGCCAGCAGTGAAGACAGGGGTCGTGGAAACACCATATATTTT
TRBJ1-3 | TRBV28 | . | TRBD1 | CASSFLQGAYTIYF | TGTGCCAGCAGTTTTTTACAGGGGGCATACACCATATATTTT
TRBJ2-7 | TRBV9 | . | TRBD1 | CASSGDRGDNIYEQYF | TGTGCCAGCAGCGGGGACAGGGGAGACAACATCTACGAGCAGTACTTC
TRBJ1-3 | TRBV6-5 | . | . | CASRGTGGPGNTIYF | TGTGCCAGCAGGGGTACAGGTGGTCCTGGAAACACCATATATTTT
TRBJ2-7 | TRBV28 | . | . | CASSFDSWDEQYF | TGTGCCAGCAGTTTTGACAGCTGGGACGAGCAGTACTTC
TRBJ1-1 | TRBV6-4 | . | . | CASSVSVNTEAFF | TGTGCCAGCAGTGTTAGTGTGAACACTGAAGCTTTCTTT